This T cell receptor (beta chain) appears in the sequencing data of a study of Graves' ophthalmopathy and Graves' hyperthyroidism. This clonotype was seen at least ten times. The target antigen is unknown. V lost 5 bases and J lost 5; bases outside the gene matches: 14. Germline CDR1 SEHNR, CDR2 FQNEAQ (reference sequence). This CDR3 has 16 amino acids. The study, taken as a whole, reports: Ophthalmopathy could be told apart from stable hyperthyroidism by a 13-signature model (about 88% sensitivity, 80% to 84% specificity).

RNA transcripts yielded amplified TCR beta CDR3 regions. Following a first-round RT-PCR that used HTBI primers, a second-round multiplex PCR was carried out. Via MiXCR, TCRdb re-called the multiplex PCR reads, giving one row per CDR3 protein. This table holds about 1.2 million distinct CDR3 sequences, 35% to 40% found once. The chain employs TRBV7-9 and TRBJ2-5; 7 bases map to TRBD2. The TCR was taken from an adult man with Graves' hyperthyroidism. The material sequenced was peripheral blood or thyroid tissue (not recorded which). This CDR3 reads CASSHFRTREVETQYF. The CDR3 DNA reads TGTGCCAGCAGCCATTTCCGGACTAGGGAAGTGGAGACCCAGTACTTC. The full variable domain, in which reference TRBV7-9 and TRBJ2-5 provide the parts outside the CDR3, is DTGVSQNPRHKITKRGQNVTFRCDPISEHNRLYWYRQTLGQGPEFLTYFQNEAQLEKSRLLSDRFSAERPKGSFSTLEIQRTEQGDSAMYLCASSHFRTREVETQYFGPGTRLLVL.